Each of the 4 T cell receptor beta chains below was sequenced from the same sample in a study of T cell responses to AZD1222 COVID-19 vaccine. Clones were read by immunoSEQ multiplex PCR, and TCRdb kept only the in-frame ones, dropping some. The table shows roughly 80,000 clones, with about nine tenths occurring only once. Sequences were derived from peripheral blood, sampled on day 0 of MenACWY control vaccination. The receptors were gathered from an adult in good health.

This sequence joins TRBV5-5 and TRBJ2-7, with 9 bases that match TRBD1. Germline CDR1 and CDR2: SGHKS and YYEKEE (reference sequence). V dropped 0 bases and J dropped 3; count of bases not matched to a gene: 10. The CDR3 has 17 residues. CDR3 in DNA: TGTGCCAGCAGCTTGGCCCCCGGACAGGGGACAGTCTACGAGCAGTACTTC. Translated, it gives CASSLAPGQGTVYEQYF.

The chain combines TRBV3-1 (or the pseudogene TRBV3-2) with TRBJ1-1, with D tentatively TRBD1 (6 bases). The germline V gene has CDR1 LGHDT and CDR2 YNNKEL (reference sequence). The CDR3 sequence is 14 residues long. V was cut by 6 bases and J by 11 bases, with 22 bases left in between. CDR3 in amino acids: CASRASGTLARAFF. As DNA, the CDR3 is TGTGCCAGCAGGGCTTCGGGGACACTCGCCCGGGCTTTCTTT.

This clone was found once. The chain couples TRBV6-2 or TRBV6-3 to TRBJ1-5, with no clear D. V was cut by 0 bases and J by 0 bases, with 12 bases left in between. Germline V lookup: CDR1 MNHEY, CDR2 SVGEGT. CDR3 length: 17 residues. The CDR3 coding sequence is TGTGCCAGCAGTTACTCGATTCCGGGATTTAGCAATCAGCCCCAGCATTTT. Translated, it gives CASSYSIPGFSNQPQHF.

This clone occurred a few times. The chain carries TRBV6-4 and TRBJ1-6; tentative D call: TRBD1 (5 bases). CDR3 length equals 14 residues. The germline V and J ends were trimmed by 6 bases and 10 bases, with 16 bases remaining between them. CDR1 is MRHNA and CDR2 is SNTAGT in the germline V gene. CDR3 bases: TGTGCCAGCAGGGGGACTGGGATTGAATCACCCCTCCACTTT. Protein product: CASRGTGIESPLHF.